This T cell receptor beta chain was recorded in a study of blood T cell repertoires in COVID-19. The assay was immunoSEQ multiplex PCR, and TCRdb's table has in-frame clones only and misses some. This table holds about 210,000 clones, about 90% found once. This clonotype originated in a man aged 30 to 39 with acute or convalescent COVID-19. The sequenced sample was peripheral blood.

The CDR3 DNA is TGTGCCAGCAGTTTTGGGCGGGCGTCCGCCACAGATACGCAGTATTTT. Amino acid sequence: CASSFGRASATDTQYF. The chain employs TRBV27 and TRBJ2-3; D perhaps matches TRBD2 (5 bases). V was trimmed by 3 bases and J by 2 bases, leaving 15 bases between them. This CDR3 comprises 16 residues. The germline gives CDR1 MNHEY, CDR2 SMNVEV (reference sequence).